Below are 11 T cell receptor beta chains sequenced from a single sample in a study of OX40 agonist ivuxolimab in advanced cancers. Some clones are missing from TCRdb's copy, which holds only in-frame ones; the method was immunoSEQ multiplex PCR. The sample lists tens of thousands of clones, 80% to 85% occurring once. The input for sequencing was CD4+ or CD8+ T cells sorted from blood, taken in a trial of the OX40 agonist ivuxolimab. The receptor source for this set is an adult with an advanced solid tumor such as melanoma, head and neck, liver or kidney cancer.

This chain connects TRBV27 to TRBJ2-1; 8 bases align to TRBD2. CDR3 length equals 14 residues. CDR1 and CDR2 (germline): MNHEY, SMNVEV (reference sequence). J lost 4 bases, V lost 3 bases, and 2 bases had no gene match. CDR3: CASSLREVYNEQFF. In DNA, the CDR3 is TGTGCCAGCAGTTTGCGGGAGGTTTACAATGAGCAGTTCTTC.

V usage is TRBV27 and J usage is TRBJ2-1, with 7 bases lining up with TRBD2. The CDR3 has 15 amino acids. The V segment lost 3 bases and the J segment 6 bases; nucleotides outside the gene matches: 8. Germline V gene lookup returns CDR1 MNHEY and CDR2 SMNVEV (reference sequence). In DNA, the CDR3 is TGTGCCAGCAGTTTGATGGGACTACCTTCCAATGAGCAGTTCTTC. Translation: CASSLMGLPSNEQFF.

The chain recombines TRBV21-1 with TRBJ2-3; no check of the table's D call, TRBD1, against the DNA was made. TRBV21-1 is deemed a pseudogene. CDR3 length: 18 residues. DNA for the CDR3: TGTGCCAGCAGCAAAGTGAAACCTCGGGACAGACATACAGATACGCAGTATTTT. This sequence encodes CASSKVKPRDRHTDTQYF.

A few counts support this clone. The chain has TRBV7-9 and TRBJ2-1; 10 bases align to TRBD1. After removal of 4 bases from V and 5 bases from J, the junction contained 5 bases not matched to a gene. CDR1 SEHNR and CDR2 FQNEAQ come from the germline V gene (reference sequence). This CDR3 is built from 15 residues. The CDR3 nucleotides are TGTGCCAGCAGCTCCTCCGGGACAGGGGACAATGAGCAGTTCTTC. Its translation is CASSSSGTGDNEQFF.

The chain recombines TRBV7-6 with TRBJ2-2; TRBD1 might be the D (5 bases). The germline V gene encodes CDR1 SGHVS and CDR2 FNYEAQ. CDR3 length: 17 amino acids. V was trimmed by 1 base and J by 6 bases, leaving 18 bases between them. CDR3 sequence: CASSLGGGHISSGELFF. The CDR3 DNA is TGTGCCAGCAGCTTAGGGGGCGGACATATCTCGTCCGGGGAGCTGTTTTTT.

This chain connects TRBV6-5 to TRBJ2-3; 8 bases are a match to TRBD2. CDR3 size: 15 residues. Germline V gene data show CDR1 as MNHEY and CDR2 as SVGAGI. V lost 6 bases, J lost 2 bases, and 7 bases stayed unmatched. The CDR3 DNA sequence: TGTGCCAGCAGCAGGCTAGCGGGTTCCACAGATACGCAGTATTTT. Encoded protein: CASSRLAGSTDTQYF.

The gene calls are TRBV6-5 and TRBJ1-2; TRBD1 might be the D (6 bases). Germline values: CDR1 MNHEY, CDR2 SVGAGI. V shed 4 bases and J shed 4 bases, with 13 bases lying between them. The CDR3 consists of 14 residues. The CDR3 protein is CASSSRTAAYGYTF. In DNA form, the CDR3 reads TGTGCCAGCAGTTCCCGGACAGCTGCCTATGGCTACACCTTC.

The rearrangement links TRBV12-5 to TRBJ2-1; TRBD2 agrees at 14 bases. V gave up 5 bases and J gave up 1 base; unmatched junction bases: 13. The germline V gene has CDR1 LGHNT and CDR2 FRNRAP. The CDR3 sequence is 20 residues long. The CDR3 region is CASGILPGLAGVNSYNEQFF. The CDR3 DNA follows: TGTGCTAGTGGTATTCTGCCGGGACTAGCGGGGGTGAATTCCTACAATGAGCAGTTCTTC.

The rearrangement joins TRBV5-6 to TRBJ1-2; tentative D call: TRBD1 (5 bases). The CDR3 runs to 12 residues. V was clipped by 1 base and J by 5 bases, with 6 bases between them. CDR1 is SGHDT and CDR2 is YYEEEE in the germline V gene. The CDR3 DNA reads as TGTGCCAGCAGCTTGTGGGGGTATGGCTACACCTTC. Its translation is CASSLWGYGYTF.

This rearrangement joins TRBV5-1 to TRBJ2-3, with D perhaps TRBD2 (6 bases). Trimming removed 4 bases from V and 3 bases from J, with 18 bases in between. The CDR3 length is 16 residues. In germline, CDR1 is SGHRS, CDR2 YFSETQ. CDR3 sequence reads: CASSLRVREATDTQYF. For the CDR3, the DNA is TGCGCCAGCAGCCTGCGAGTAAGGGAGGCAACAGATACGCAGTATTTT.

The chain has TRBV2 and TRBJ1-6, with 7 positions matching TRBD1. The CDR3 spans 13 residues. Germline lookup yields CDR1 SNHLY and CDR2 FYNNEI. Trimming took 6 bases from V and 11 from J; bases not matched to a gene: 7. CDR3 amino acids: CASRPRGATPLHF. The CDR3 region has the DNA TGTGCCAGCAGGCCCAGGGGGGCGACACCCCTCCACTTT.